This entry is about one T cell receptor (beta chain). Its antigen is unknown. These data come from a study of cytomegalovirus exposure and HLA in healthy donors. Overall study context: The Caucasian-associated ancestry cluster held roughly 84% of a few hundred genotyped donors. Study-level points and caveats: A later analysis linked a missense variant in DCLRE1C to the trimming of TCR beta V and J genes. By HLA locus, TCR association rates varied in a later analysis, with DRB1 showing the most and HLA-C the fewest.

Healthy bone marrow donors made up the donors. The PCR ran on 60 Vbeta and 13 Jbeta primers. Data came from immunoSEQ multiplex PCR; TCRdb stores just in-frame clones and leaves some out. The sample lists under 200,000 clones; about three quarters were seen once. Trimming cost V 2 bases and J 9 bases; bases outside gene matches: 8. The CDR3 length is 15 residues. Germline loops: CDR1 WNHNN, CDR2 SYGVQD (reference sequence). This chain joins TRBV10-1 and TRBJ2-1, with 9 bases fitting TRBD2. The TCR was taken from a female donor in good health and CMV-seronegative. Sequencing was carried out using PBMCs. The CDR3 protein is CASSEGLAGSGEQFF. The CDR3 region has the DNA TGCGCCAGCAGTGAGGGTCTAGCGGGAAGCGGTGAGCAGTTCTTC.